This T cell receptor (beta chain) was profiled in a study of CD8+ T cells in alopecia areata. The CDR3 has 14 amino acids. Looked up from germline, CDR1 is GTSNPN and CDR2 is SVGIG (reference sequence). V shed 3 bases and J 7 bases; nucleotides not matched to a gene: 7. RNA, once extracted, was reverse transcribed into cDNA for use as the sequencing template. The repertoire was sequenced with immunoSEQ multiplex PCR; TCRdb's copy has only in-frame clones and lacks some. The repertoire includes roughly 200,000 clones, 45% to 75% of them detected once, and approximately 3.3% sits in the top ten. The treatment is: oral pan-JAK inhibitor, 5-10 mg twice daily. Sorting separated CD4+ and CD8+ T cells out of PBMCs.

This receptor was identified in a human donor with alopecia areata. Source: CD4+ T cells sorted from blood, taken at week 4, from a patient treated with tofacitinib. V is TRBV30 and J is TRBJ2-1; 9 bases fit TRBD2. The CDR3 coding sequence is TGTGCCTGGAGCGGGACTAGCATATATAATGAGCAGTTCTTC. The encoded protein is CAWSGTSIYNEQFF.